The source of this T cell receptor (beta chain) is a study of T cell repertoires in ileal Crohn's disease. Study background: Patients had a median roughly 8-year disease duration, and roughly 40% were active smokers.

CDR1 is GTSNPN and CDR2 is SVGIG in the germline V gene (reference sequence). J lost 0 bases, V lost 2 bases, and 11 bases had no gene match. The CDR3 runs to 17 residues. Libraries were prepared by immunoSEQ multiplex PCR; TCRdb keeps only in-frame clonotypes and omits some of them. The repertoire holds several thousand clones, with approximately 79% as singletons. The TCR sequence derives from an adult with Crohn's disease. The sample was ileal tissue. The chain joins TRBV30 to TRBJ1-2; 8 bases match TRBD1. CDR3 in DNA: TGTGCCTGGAGTTCTCAGGGGGCGCGTAGCACTAACTATGGCTACACCTTC. Translation gives CAWSSQGARSTNYGYTF.